This TCR beta chain was identified during a study of Ad26.COV2.S vaccination and SARS-CoV-2 variants. Sequencing used immunoSEQ multiplex PCR; TCRdb keeps in-frame clones, though not all of them. The data show 200,000 to 300,000 clones, more than 75% seen once. Noted treatment: roughly 18 received Ad26.COV2.S at low or high dose, single or two shots; about five received placebo; per-sample allocation not given. The samples were gathered on day 63 after the first injection of vaccine or placebo. V was clipped by 3 bases and J by 2 bases, with 6 bases between them. This CDR3 is 14 amino acids long. Looked up from germline, CDR1 is SGHRS and CDR2 is YFSETQ. Ten or more counts support this clone.

The clonotype originates from a person between 18 and 65 years old who received the Ad26.COV2.S COVID-19 vaccine or a placebo. The rearrangement links TRBV5-1 to TRBJ2-6, with D tentatively TRBD1 or TRBD2 (5 bases each). Sequencing was performed on peripheral blood, taken in a trial of Ad26.COV2.S vaccine versus placebo. The CDR3 sequence is CASSWGTGANVLTF. In nucleotides, the CDR3 is TGCGCCAGCAGCTGGGGGACTGGGGCCAACGTCCTGACTTTC.